Below, 10 T cell receptor beta chains from the same sample are listed, as sequenced in a study of T cell clonotyping in hematopoietic cell transplantation. The table came from immunoSEQ multiplex PCR; TCRdb's copy has only in-frame clones and leaves some out. The repertoire consists of more than 25,000 clones, with roughly nine tenths occurring once and the leading ten covering around a tenth. The input for sequencing was PBMCs, taken 100 days after allogeneic stem cell transplant. These receptors all stem from a female patient in her fifties or sixties who had an allogeneic stem cell transplant from a related donor, so the T cells may come from the graft donor. Some clones in this sample may be carry-over from other donors' samples.

CDR3 sequence (DNA): TGTGCCAGCAGTCCCGTGGACAGGTCGACTGGCTACACCTTC. This encodes CASSPVDRSTGYTF. This sequence joins TRBV25-1 and TRBJ1-2; the match to TRBD1 covers 7 bases. V gave up 5 bases and J gave up 7 bases; unmatched junction bases: 10. The CDR3 spans 14 residues. Germline V lookup: CDR1 MGHDK, CDR2 SYGVNS.

This clone was observed a few times. V usage is TRBV27 and J usage is TRBJ1-1, with 7 bases that match TRBD1. Per germline, CDR1 MNHEY and CDR2 SMNVEV (reference sequence). V lost 6 bases to trimming and J lost 1 base; unmatched junction nucleotides: 14. This CDR3 spans 17 amino acids. Here the CDR3 reads CASSRTGIDSWNTEAFF. The CDR3 DNA reads as TGTGCCAGCAGCAGGACAGGTATAGATTCATGGAACACTGAAGCTTTCTTT.

The chain recombines TRBV30 with TRBJ2-7, with 7 bases identical to TRBD2. The length of the CDR3 is 13 residues. Germline lookup yields CDR1 GTSNPN and CDR2 SVGIG (reference sequence). Losses at the gene ends were 4 bases for V and 7 bases for J; bases not matched to a gene: 10. CDR3 nucleotide sequence: TGTGCCTGGATGACGGGCGGGGGAGGAGAGCAGTACTTC. The encoded protein is CAWMTGGGGEQYF.

The chain joins TRBV9 to TRBJ2-5, with 8 bases identical to TRBD2. CDR1 and CDR2 from the germline V gene are SGDLS and YYNGEE. The trim removed 0 bases at V and 3 bases at J, leaving 7 bases unmatched. The CDR3 is 16 residues long. DNA of the CDR3: TGTGCCAGCAGCGTAGATGGTAGCGGGGTAGAAGAGACCCAGTACTTC. Translating gives CASSVDGSGVEETQYF.

The CDR3 region is CASILGLGSYNEQFF. In DNA, the CDR3 is TGTGCCAGCATTCTGGGCCTAGGGTCCTACAATGAGCAGTTCTTC. The gene calls are TRBV2 and TRBJ2-1; D is ambiguous. Germline values: CDR1 SNHLY, CDR2 FYNNEI. Trimming stripped 7 bases from V and 1 base from J, with 14 bases between. This CDR3 contains 15 residues.

This clone was detected a few times. CDR3 loop: CASSLELSSYNEQFF. DNA of the CDR3: TGCGCCAGCAGCTTGGAACTTTCCTCCTACAATGAGCAGTTCTTC. The V and J genes are TRBV5-1 and TRBJ2-1; D is unresolved. The CDR3 has 15 residues. Germline values: CDR1 SGHRS, CDR2 YFSETQ. V shed 0 bases and J shed 0 bases, with 7 bases lying between them.

This CDR3 reads CASSEGGSFNQPQHF. The CDR3, as DNA: TGTGCCAGCAGTGAAGGAGGGTCGTTCAATCAGCCCCAGCATTTT. The rearrangement joins TRBV6-1 to TRBJ1-5; unclear D gene. Trimming removed 1 base from V and 3 bases from J, with 10 bases in between. The CDR3 covers 15 residues. CDR1 and CDR2 (germline): MNHNS, SASEGT.

This chain connects TRBV19 to TRBJ1-6, with D possibly matching TRBD1 (5 bases). CDR3 size: 13 residues. V was clipped by 9 bases and J by 5 bases, with 11 bases between them. Germline V CDR1 and CDR2: LNHDA, SQIVND (reference sequence). This chain's CDR3 is CASAGTDNSPLHF. Here the CDR3 DNA reads TGTGCCAGCGCCGGGACCGATAATTCACCCCTCCACTTT. Variable domain in full (rest from reference TRBV19 and TRBJ1-6): DGGITQSPKYLFRKEGQNVTLSCEQNLNHDAMYWYRQDPGQGLRLIYYSQIVNDFQKGDIAEGYSVSREKKESFPLTVTSAQKNPTAFYLCASAGTDNSPLHFGNGTRLTVT.

The chain is built from TRBV30 and TRBJ1-6; D not resolved. Germline CDR1 and CDR2: GTSNPN and SVGIG (reference sequence). This CDR3 region has 14 residues. The germline V and J ends were trimmed by 8 bases and 0 bases, with 11 bases remaining between them. Here the CDR3 reads CARGLNSYNSPLHF. The CDR3 DNA sequence: TGTGCCCGAGGACTGAACTCCTATAATTCACCCCTCCACTTT.

The J gene is TRBJ1-6, the V gene TRBV6-1; D perhaps matches TRBD1 (6 bases). Germline CDR1 reads MNHNS; CDR2 reads SASEGT. This CDR3 is built from 16 residues. Trimming took 3 bases from V and 8 from J, leaving 17 bases between them. The chain's CDR3 is CASSEVMGAGDSPLHF. Here the CDR3 DNA reads TGTGCCAGCAGTGAGGTCATGGGGGCGGGGGATTCACCCCTCCACTTT.